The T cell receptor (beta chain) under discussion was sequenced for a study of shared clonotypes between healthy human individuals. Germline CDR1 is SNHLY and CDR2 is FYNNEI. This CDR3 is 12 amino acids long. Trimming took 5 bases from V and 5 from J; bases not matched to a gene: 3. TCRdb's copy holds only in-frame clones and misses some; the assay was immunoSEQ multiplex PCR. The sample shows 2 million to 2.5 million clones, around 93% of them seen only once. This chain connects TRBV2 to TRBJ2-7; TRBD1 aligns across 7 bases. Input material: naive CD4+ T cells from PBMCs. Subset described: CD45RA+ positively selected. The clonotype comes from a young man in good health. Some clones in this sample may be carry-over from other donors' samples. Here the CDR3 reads CASSYTGDEQYF. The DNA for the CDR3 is TGTGCCAGCAGTTACACAGGGGACGAGCAGTACTTC.